These 11 T cell receptor beta chains share one sample of origin, sequenced in a study of T cell repertoires in cytomegalovirus infection. MiXCR, applied by TCRdb to the reads, yields one record per CDR3 protein. The sample lists 150,000 to 200,000 distinct CDR3 sequences; approximately 19% were seen once. The specimen was PBMCs. All receptors derive from a human donor in good health (CMV status not recorded). Some clones in this sample may be carry-over from other donors' samples.

The rearrangement uses TRBV28 and TRBJ2-1, with 7 bases fitting TRBD1. Germline V gene lookup returns CDR1 MDHEN and CDR2 SYDVKM. The V gene end was trimmed by 2 bases and the J gene end by 6 bases; junction bases not matched to a gene: 7. The CDR3 spans 15 residues. The CDR3 region has the DNA TGTGCCAGCAGTTTACAAGGGGGCGTGAGCAATGAGCAGTTCTTC. Its translation is CASSLQGGVSNEQFF.

This chain uses TRBV19 with TRBJ2-2; possible D gene TRBD2, 5 bases. CDR1 is LNHDA, CDR2 SQIVND, per germline (reference sequence). V was clipped by 8 bases and J by 0 bases, with 10 bases between them. The CDR3 sequence is 14 residues long. The CDR3 DNA sequence: TGTGCCAGTTCCCGGGATACGAACACCGGGGAGCTGTTTTTT. As protein: CASSRDTNTGELFF. The entire variable domain, with the rest obtained from reference TRBV19 and TRBJ2-2, is as follows: DGGITQSPKYLFRKEGQNVTLSCEQNLNHDAMYWYRQDPGQGLRLIYYSQIVNDFQKGDIAEGYSVSREKKESFPLTVTSAQKNPTAFYLCASSRDTNTGELFFGEGSRLTVL.

This clonotype was recorded at least ten times. V usage is TRBV7-2 and J usage is TRBJ2-4; D is uncertain. The V end lost 5 bases, the J end lost 2 bases, and 25 bases lay between the germline ends. Germline CDR1 and CDR2: SGHTA and FQGNSA. The CDR3 covers 19 residues. This chain's CDR3 is CASSDHSGTTRITKNIQYF. DNA of the CDR3: TGTGCCAGCAGCGACCATTCCGGAACTACTCGTATAACCAAAAACATTCAGTACTTC.

The chain links TRBV2 to TRBJ1-5, with TRBD1 matching over 8 bases. Germline V gene data show CDR1 as SNHLY and CDR2 as FYNNEI. V trimming: 4 bases; J trimming: 5 bases; junction bases outside the gene matches: 4. This CDR3 contains 14 residues. The CDR3 DNA reads TGTGCCAGCAGTGGGACAGGGTTCGATCAGCCCCAGCATTTT. Its translation is CASSGTGFDQPQHF.

V usage is TRBV4-1 and J usage is TRBJ2-3; tentative D call: TRBD1 (7 bases). CDR1 MGHRA and CDR2 YSYEKL come from the germline V gene. The CDR3 loop spans 16 amino acids. Between the trimmed V and J ends, which lost 1 base and 2 bases, there was a span of 13 bases. The CDR3 loop reads CASSQVAGGSTDTQYF. The DNA of the CDR3 is TGCGCCAGCAGCCAAGTGGCAGGGGGGTCCACAGATACGCAGTATTTT.

In its sample, this clonotype was seen a few times. The gene calls are TRBV28 and TRBJ2-7, with D unclear. The CDR3 runs to 15 residues. The germline V gene has CDR1 MDHEN and CDR2 SYDVKM. The V end lost 2 bases, the J end lost 3 bases, and 14 bases lay between the germline ends. CDR3 coding DNA: TGTGCCAGCAGTTTAGGCGGTAGAGCCCTCTACGAGCAGTACTTC. As protein: CASSLGGRALYEQYF.

V gene TRBV7-2 combines with J gene TRBJ2-1, with D possibly matching TRBD2 (5 bases). The CDR3 runs to 14 residues. V lost 10 bases to trimming and J lost 2 bases, with 15 bases between them. CDR1 and CDR2 from the germline V gene are SGHTA and FQGNSA. The CDR3 region is CAIRRGETYNEQFF. CDR3 in DNA: TGTGCCATCCGACGGGGAGAAACCTACAATGAGCAGTTCTTC.

The V call is TRBV2, the J call TRBJ2-2; tentatively, D is TRBD2 (5 bases). CDR3 length: 14 amino acids. The V and J ends lost 10 bases and 1 base respectively, with 13 bases between them. From germline, CDR1 is SNHLY and CDR2 FYNNEI. The CDR3 coding sequence is TGTGCCACCCAACCAGGACTGAACACCGGGGAGCTGTTTTTT. Translation: CATQPGLNTGELFF.

This chain uses TRBV7-2 with TRBJ2-1; D not resolved. CDR3 length equals 15 residues. Germline lookup yields CDR1 SGHTA and CDR2 FQGNSA. V was clipped by 4 bases and J by 2 bases, with 12 bases between them. CDR3 region: CASSSMGPPYNEQFF. The CDR3 DNA is TGTGCCAGCAGCTCAATGGGCCCCCCCTACAATGAGCAGTTCTTC.

CDR3 sequence (DNA): TGTGCCAGCAACCCAAGGGTTAAGGCTGAAGCTTTCTTT. Amino acid sequence: CASNPRVKAEAFF. J is TRBJ1-1 and V is TRBV12-3 or TRBV12-4; D gene uncertain. CDR3 length equals 13 residues. Trimming took 7 bases from V and 6 from J, leaving 15 bases between them.

DNA of the CDR3: TGCGCCAGCAGCCAAGTCACAGGATTCTCCTACGAGCAGTACTTC. This codes for CASSQVTGFSYEQYF. The V and J genes are TRBV4-3 and TRBJ2-7; weak D call: TRBD1 (5 bases). Germline V gene lookup returns CDR1 LGHNA and CDR2 YSLEER. The V gene lost 1 base and the J gene lost 0 bases, with 10 bases spanning the gap. The CDR3 totals 15 residues.